These T cell receptor beta chains were read from a single sample in a study of cytomegalovirus exposure and HLA in healthy donors. The table came from immunoSEQ multiplex PCR; TCRdb's copy has only in-frame clones and leaves some out. The profile covers about 120,000 clones, with around 76% appearing a single time and roughly 13% taken by the ten largest. Material for sequencing was PBMCs. These receptors were collected from a man aged 25-45 years in good health and CMV-seropositive. Both conserved end residues are trimmed from each CDR3. The order of the fields is CDR3 length, J gene, V gene, CDR3 protein.

10 | TRBJ2-7 | TRBV11-2 | ASSYDRTEQY
12 | TRBJ1-5 | TRBV2 | ASTRGQDNQPQH
12 | TRBJ2-1 | TRBV7-9 | ASSLGDRTHEQF
11 | TRBJ2-1 | TRBV11-2 | ASSLSGGGEQF
12 | TRBJ2-7 | TRBV6-6 | ASGIRDRGHEQY
13 | TRBJ2-5 | TRBV9 | ASSVVSSGVETQY
13 | TRBJ2-7 | TRBV4-3 | ASSQAGTGAYEQY
13 | TRBJ2-7 | TRBV19 | ASSTRPVGRGEQY
12 | TRBJ2-1 | TRBV6-5 | ASKKSGVYNEQF
15 | TRBJ2-5 | TRBV5-8 | ASSGDREVYNQETQY
12 | TRBJ2-1 | TRBV9 | ASSVARRGNEQF
13 | TRBJ2-1 | TRBV7-2 | ASSRVWTGGNEQF
12 | TRBJ1-2 | TRBV12-5 | ASGLSTTNYGYT
10 | TRBJ2-2 | TRBV5-1 | ASSPSSGELF
14 | TRBJ2-1 | TRBV30 | AWSEPAEISYNEQF
11 | TRBJ2-1 | TRBV4-1 | ASSQKGVAGRF
11 | TRBJ2-1 | TRBV29-1 | SGTSGEYNEQF
14 | TRBJ1-1 | TRBV4-3 | ASSQRAQGTNTEAF
14 | TRBJ2-2 | TRBV7-3 | ASSPRPGGLTGELF
10 | TRBJ1-1 | TRBV5-6 | ASSLMRTEAF
12 | TRBJ1-5 | TRBV15 | ATSRGAGKQPQH
13 | TRBJ1-5 | TRBV6-6 | ASSWGTYSNQPQH